A selection of T cell receptor beta chains follows, all from one sample in a study of T cells in Graves' hyperthyroidism and ophthalmopathy. A single record per CDR3 protein comes from TCRdb applying MiXCR to the multiplex PCR reads. The sample has around 800,000 distinct CDR3 sequences; roughly 40% are singletons. Sequencing was performed on blood. The receptors shown here come from a man between 18 and 35 years old with Graves' hyperthyroidism. The CDR3 runs from the conserved cysteine through the conserved F or W. Each record gives: CDR3 protein, CDR3 DNA, V gene, D gene, J gene, clone size. A D gene is named only where the DNA matches it firmly. The size field is filled for only some rows; it gives once, few, many or a size class.

cdr3_aa: CASGNRLTYEQYF; cdr3_nt: TGTGCCAGCGGGAACAGGTTAACCTACGAGCAGTACTTC; v_call: TRBV10-3; d_call: .; j_call: TRBJ2-7; clone_size: .
cdr3_aa: CASSPEGQGAQYF; cdr3_nt: TGTGCCAGCAGCCCTGAGGGACAGGGCGCACAGTACTTC; v_call: TRBV5-4; d_call: TRBD1; j_call: TRBJ2-5; clone_size: few
cdr3_aa: CSAPISHRAEKLFF; cdr3_nt: TGCAGTGCCCCAATTAGCCACAGGGCAGAAAAACTGTTTTTT; v_call: TRBV20-1; d_call: .; j_call: TRBJ1-4; clone_size: .
cdr3_aa: CATSRDLKGVTGELFF; cdr3_nt: TGTGCCACCAGCAGAGATCTTAAGGGGGTCACCGGGGAGCTGTTTTTT; v_call: TRBV15; d_call: .; j_call: TRBJ2-2; clone_size: .
cdr3_aa: CASTPTGQTGANVLTF; cdr3_nt: TGTGCCAGCACGCCGACAGGGCAAACTGGGGCCAACGTCCTGACTTTC; v_call: TRBV6-5; d_call: TRBD1; j_call: TRBJ2-6; clone_size: few
cdr3_aa: CASSTWSGYVGELFF; cdr3_nt: TGTGCCAGCAGTACCTGGAGTGGTTACGTCGGGGAGCTGTTTTTT; v_call: TRBV12-3/TRBV12-4; d_call: .; j_call: TRBJ2-2; clone_size: few
cdr3_aa: CASSDKRLPYEQYF; cdr3_nt: TGTGCCAGCAGTGACAAGCGACTTCCCTACGAGCAGTACTTC; v_call: TRBV25-1; d_call: .; j_call: TRBJ2-7; clone_size: once
cdr3_aa: CSAIRTGAGNTIYF; cdr3_nt: TGCAGTGCTATCCGGACAGGGGCTGGAAACACCATATATTTT; v_call: TRBV20-1; d_call: TRBD1; j_call: TRBJ1-3; clone_size: .
cdr3_aa: CASSRKEQGELFF; cdr3_nt: TGTGCCAGCTCTCGGAAGGAGCAGGGGGAGCTGTTTTTT; v_call: TRBV2; d_call: .; j_call: TRBJ2-2; clone_size: few
cdr3_aa: CAISAGRGNQPQHF; cdr3_nt: TGTGCCATCAGTGCAGGGCGGGGTAATCAGCCCCAGCATTTT; v_call: TRBV10-3; d_call: .; j_call: TRBJ1-5; clone_size: .
cdr3_aa: CSAKPRGPNTEAFF; cdr3_nt: TGCAGTGCTAAGCCCAGGGGACCGAACACTGAAGCTTTCTTT; v_call: TRBV20-1; d_call: .; j_call: TRBJ1-1; clone_size: few
cdr3_aa: CASSQTGVTGELFF; cdr3_nt: TGTGCCAGCAGCCAGACAGGGGTCACCGGGGAGCTGTTTTTT; v_call: TRBV2; d_call: TRBD1; j_call: TRBJ2-2; clone_size: few
cdr3_aa: CASSPRLAARNEQYF; cdr3_nt: TGTGCCAGCAGTCCGCGACTAGCAGCAAGGAACGAGCAGTACTTC; v_call: TRBV6-6; d_call: TRBD2; j_call: TRBJ2-7; clone_size: few
cdr3_aa: CASSIYTTANTGELFF; cdr3_nt: TGTGCCAGTAGTATATACACAACCGCCAACACCGGGGAGCTGTTTTTT; v_call: TRBV19; d_call: .; j_call: TRBJ2-2; clone_size: .
cdr3_aa: CASSTQGSWRYTF; cdr3_nt: TGTGCCAGTAGTACCCAGGGATCCTGGCGCTACACCTTC; v_call: TRBV19; d_call: .; j_call: TRBJ1-2; clone_size: few
cdr3_aa: CASGLGVGGDEETQYF; cdr3_nt: TGTGCCAGCGGCTTGGGGGTCGGCGGGGATGAAGAGACCCAGTACTTC; v_call: TRBV7-2; d_call: .; j_call: TRBJ2-5; clone_size: .
cdr3_aa: CASSPRTGDNQPQHF; cdr3_nt: TGTGCCAGCAGCCCGAGGACAGGGGACAATCAGCCCCAGCATTTT; v_call: TRBV7-2; d_call: TRBD1; j_call: TRBJ1-5; clone_size: few
cdr3_aa: CASSPRRLTEAFF; cdr3_nt: TGTGCCAGCAGCCCGCGGCGGTTGACTGAAGCTTTCTTT; v_call: TRBV7-2; d_call: .; j_call: TRBJ1-1; clone_size: .
cdr3_aa: CASSPPGPSYEQYF; cdr3_nt: TGTGCCAGTAGTCCCCCGGGACCCTCCTACGAGCAGTACTTC; v_call: TRBV19; d_call: .; j_call: TRBJ2-7; clone_size: .
cdr3_aa: CAISGTGWSPLHF; cdr3_nt: TGTGCCATCAGTGGGACAGGGTGGTCACCCCTCCACTTT; v_call: TRBV10-3; d_call: TRBD1; j_call: TRBJ1-6; clone_size: .
cdr3_aa: CASAQRGNNSPLHF; cdr3_nt: TGCGCCAGCGCGCAGCGGGGCAATAATTCACCCCTCCACTTT; v_call: TRBV10-2; d_call: .; j_call: TRBJ1-6; clone_size: many
cdr3_aa: CSARGLTSGNTIYF; cdr3_nt: TGCAGTGCTAGGGGTCTGACCTCTGGAAACACCATATATTTT; v_call: TRBV20-1; d_call: .; j_call: TRBJ1-3; clone_size: few
cdr3_aa: CASSSSVSSYEQYF; cdr3_nt: TGTGCCAGCAGCTCCTCGGTAAGCTCCTACGAGCAGTACTTC; v_call: TRBV7-8; d_call: .; j_call: TRBJ2-7; clone_size: .
cdr3_aa: CASSLGGGKVNEQYF; cdr3_nt: TGTGCCAGCAGCTTGGGCGGCGGGAAGGTAAACGAGCAGTACTTC; v_call: TRBV5-6; d_call: .; j_call: TRBJ2-7; clone_size: .